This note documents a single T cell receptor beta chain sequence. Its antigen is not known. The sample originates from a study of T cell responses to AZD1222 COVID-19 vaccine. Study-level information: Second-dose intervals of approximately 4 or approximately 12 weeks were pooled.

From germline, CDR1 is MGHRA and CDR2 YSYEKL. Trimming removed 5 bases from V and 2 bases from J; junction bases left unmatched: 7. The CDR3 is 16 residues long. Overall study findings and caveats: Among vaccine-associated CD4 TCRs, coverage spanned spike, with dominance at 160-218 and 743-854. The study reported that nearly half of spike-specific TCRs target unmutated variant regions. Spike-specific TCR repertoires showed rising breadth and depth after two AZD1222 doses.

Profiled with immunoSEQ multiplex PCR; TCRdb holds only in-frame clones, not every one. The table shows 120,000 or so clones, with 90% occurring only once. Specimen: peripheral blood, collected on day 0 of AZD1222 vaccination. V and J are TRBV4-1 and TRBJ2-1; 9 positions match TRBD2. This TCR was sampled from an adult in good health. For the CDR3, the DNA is TGCGCCAGCAGCTCGACTGCTAGCGGGGCCTACAATGAGCAGTTCTTC. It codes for CASSSTASGAYNEQFF.